This is a list of T cell receptor beta chains from one sample in a study of blood T cell repertoires in COVID-19. Data came from immunoSEQ multiplex PCR; TCRdb stores just in-frame clones and leaves some out. This table holds fewer than 120,000 clones, around 80% found once. Sequencing was done on a sample of peripheral blood. All receptors come from a woman older than 75 with acute or convalescent COVID-19. Each CDR3 is given with its conserved first and last residue. A D gene is named only where the DNA matches it firmly. Size is omitted from some rows. Given values are once, few, many or a class for expanded clones.

>once|TRBJ1-5|TRBV29-1|13|.
TGCAGCGGTGGGGGGGGCTACGACCAGCCCCAGCATTTT
CSGGGGYDQPQHF
>few|TRBJ1-4|TRBV5-1|13|TRBD1
TGCGCCAGCAGCTTAGACAGGGATGAAAAACTGTTTTTT
CASSLDRDEKLFF
>.|TRBJ2-1|TRBV19|15|TRBD2
TGTGCCAGTAGTAGCGCGGGACTACAGTACAATGAGCAGTTCTTC
CASSSAGLQYNEQFF
>.|TRBJ2-1|TRBV4-3|15|TRBD1
TGCGCCAGCAGCCAAGATTTCGGGGGACAGGGGGAGCAGTTCTTC
CASSQDFGGQGEQFF
>.|TRBJ2-3|TRBV7-8|17|TRBD2
TGTGCCAGCAGCTCCTCATCTAGCGGGGGGGTCGCAGATACGCAGTATTTT
CASSSSSSGGVADTQYF
>few|TRBJ2-7|TRBV5-6|13|.
TGTGCCAGCAGCTTGGAAGCGGCCTACGAGCAGTACTTC
CASSLEAAYEQYF
>.|TRBJ2-7|TRBV13|12|.
TGTGCCAGCAGCCATCAGGGTTACGAGCAGTACTTC
CASSHQGYEQYF
>.|TRBJ1-5|TRBV3-1/TRBV3-2|14|.
TGTGCCAGCAGTCAAGCTTCGGGGGGTCAGCCCCAGCATTTT
CASSQASGGQPQHF
>.|TRBJ2-5|TRBV11-3|16|TRBD2
TGTGCCAGCAGCTTAGTGAGCGGGGGGGTCTTTGAGACCCAGTACTTC
CASSLVSGGVFETQYF
>.|TRBJ1-2|TRBV5-1|14|TRBD1
TGCGCCAGCAGCTTGACAGGGGGCGCAGAAGGCTACACCTTC
CASSLTGGAEGYTF
>.|TRBJ1-5|TRBV14|13|.
TGTGCCAGCAGCCCCCGGGGGGGAGAGCCCCAGCATTTT
CASSPRGGEPQHF
>.|TRBJ1-5|TRBV6-5|15|.
TGTGCCAGCAGCCTAACAGGGCTAAGCAATCAGCCCCAGCATTTT
CASSLTGLSNQPQHF
>.|TRBJ2-5|TRBV5-5|17|TRBD2
TGTGCCAGCAGCTCAGATAAGCCGGGACTAGCGGGGAGGGACCAGTACTTC
CASSSDKPGLAGRDQYF
>.|TRBJ1-1|TRBV6-5|14|.
TGTGCCAGCAGTTACTCGGGGGGGCTCGAGGAAGCTTTCTTT
CASSYSGGLEEAFF
>few|TRBJ2-7|TRBV6-4|17|TRBD2
TGTGCCAGCAGTCCTGGACTAGCAACCTTAAGAAACTACGAGCAGTACTTC
CASSPGLATLRNYEQYF
>.|TRBJ2-7|TRBV5-6|15|.
TGTGCCAGCAGCTTCCAGGTCCTTCGTTCCTACGAGCAGTACTTC
CASSFQVLRSYEQYF
>.|TRBJ1-6|TRBV7-2|15|.
TGTGCCAGCAGCTTAGAGGCAGGGTTGGGATCACCCCTCCACTTT
CASSLEAGLGSPLHF
>few|TRBJ2-5|TRBV19|15|.
TGTGCCAGTAGTAATGGACAGTTTCTCACAGAGACCCAGTACTTC
CASSNGQFLTETQYF
>.|TRBJ1-2|TRBV6-5|13|TRBD1
TGTGCCAGCAGGCCCGGACAGGGAAATGGCTACACCTTC
CASRPGQGNGYTF
>.|TRBJ2-1|TRBV9|15|TRBD2
TGTGCCAGCAGCGCCGCCCCGGGAGGGTTCAATGAGCAGTTCTTC
CASSAAPGGFNEQFF
>.|TRBJ1-5|TRBV5-1|14|.
TGCGCCAGCAGCTTAGAGGGGGTGGGACAGCCCCAGCATTTT
CASSLEGVGQPQHF
>.|TRBJ2-3|TRBV28|14|.
TGTGCCAGCAGCCCAGGGGGGAACACAGATACGCAGTATTTT
CASSPGGNTDTQYF
>.|TRBJ2-2|TRBV21-1|18|.
TGTGCCAGCAGCACCGTGACTAGCGGGGGGGCGAACACCGGGGAGCTGTTTTTT
CASSTVTSGGANTGELFF
>once|TRBJ2-2|TRBV11-2|16|TRBD2
TGTGCCAGCAGCCCACCGGGAGGAGCGAACACCGGGGAGCTGTTTTTT
CASSPPGGANTGELFF